This T cell receptor (beta chain) comes out of a study of OX40 agonist ivuxolimab in advanced cancers. CDR1 and CDR2 from the germline V gene are SGHRS and YFSETQ. This CDR3 has 14 amino acids. V lost 2 bases and J 2 bases, leaving 11 bases between the germline ends. Libraries were prepared by immunoSEQ multiplex PCR; TCRdb keeps only in-frame clonotypes and omits some of them. The profile covers around 63,000 clones, with more than 80% appearing a single time and 1% to 1.5% taken by the ten largest. The clonotype comes from an adult with an advanced solid tumor such as melanoma, head and neck, liver or kidney cancer. The input for sequencing was CD4+ or CD8+ T cells sorted from blood, taken in a trial of the OX40 agonist ivuxolimab. This chain links TRBV5-1 with TRBJ2-7; D possibly corresponds to TRBD1 (6 bases). This chain's CDR3 is CASSLLDSTYEQYF. CDR3 nucleotides: TGCGCCAGCAGCTTACTGGACAGTACCTACGAGCAGTACTTC.